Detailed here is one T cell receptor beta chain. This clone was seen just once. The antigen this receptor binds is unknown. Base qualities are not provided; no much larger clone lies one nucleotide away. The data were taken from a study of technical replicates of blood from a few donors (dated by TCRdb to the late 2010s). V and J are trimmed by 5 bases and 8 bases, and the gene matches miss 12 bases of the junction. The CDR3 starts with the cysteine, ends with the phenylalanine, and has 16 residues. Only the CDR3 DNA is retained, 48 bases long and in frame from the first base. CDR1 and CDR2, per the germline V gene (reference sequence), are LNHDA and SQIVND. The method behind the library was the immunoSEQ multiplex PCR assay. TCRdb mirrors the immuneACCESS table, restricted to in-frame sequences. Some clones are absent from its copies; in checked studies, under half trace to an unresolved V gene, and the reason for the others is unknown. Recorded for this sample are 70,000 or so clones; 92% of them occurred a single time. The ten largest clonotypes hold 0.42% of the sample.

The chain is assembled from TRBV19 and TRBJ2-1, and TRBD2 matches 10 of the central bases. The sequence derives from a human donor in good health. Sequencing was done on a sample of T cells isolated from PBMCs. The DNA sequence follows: TGTGCCAGTAGTCTAACAGCGGGAGGGCCTTTTGATGAGCAGTTCTTC. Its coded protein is CASSLTAGGPFDEQFF.